This entry lists 22 T cell receptor beta chains sequenced from one sample in a study of T cells in localized non-small cell lung cancer. The assay was immunoSEQ multiplex PCR, and TCRdb's table has in-frame clones only and misses some. The repertoire holds about 23,000 clones, with about 91% as singletons. Specimen: peripheral blood mononuclear cells, collected before any cancer treatment. The receptors were sampled from a woman aged 40-75 years with stage III lung adenocarcinoma.

The chain links TRBV10-3 to TRBJ2-1; maybe TRBD2 (5 bases). The CDR3 length is 17 residues. Germline V gives CDR1 ENHRY, CDR2 SYGVKD. The V end was cut by 3 bases, the J end by 0 bases, with 15 bases between. CDR3 in amino acids: CAISEWSWESSYNEQFF. The CDR3 DNA sequence: TGTGCCATCAGTGAATGGAGCTGGGAGAGCTCCTACAATGAGCAGTTCTTC.

The rearrangement uses TRBV18 and TRBJ1-1; D is unresolved. This CDR3 has 13 amino acids. V was trimmed by 2 bases and J by 0 bases, leaving 4 bases between them. CDR1 KGHSH and CDR2 LQKENI come from the germline V gene. The CDR3 nucleotides read TGTGCCAGCTCACCAGCGATGAACACTGAAGCTTTCTTT. Protein product: CASSPAMNTEAFF. The variable domain in full, with the rest retrieved from reference TRBV18 and TRBJ1-1, is NAGVMQNPRHLVRRRGQEARLRCSPMKGHSHVYWYRQLPEEGLKFMVYLQKENIIDESGMPKERFSAEFPKEGPSILRIQQVVRGDSAAYFCASSPAMNTEAFFGQGTRLTVV.

The V and J genes are TRBV10-3 and TRBJ2-5; unclear D gene. This CDR3 is built from 11 residues. Between the trimmed V and J ends, which lost 3 bases and 1 base, there was a span of 0 bases. CDR1 ENHRY and CDR2 SYGVKD come from the germline V gene. The CDR3 DNA sequence: TGTGCCATCAGTGACCAAGAGACCCAGTACTTC. This translates into CAISDQETQYF.

This chain joins TRBV18 and TRBJ1-2, with D possibly being TRBD1 (5 bases). V dropped 4 bases and J dropped 8 bases, with 8 bases sitting between them. Per germline, CDR1 KGHSH and CDR2 LQKENI. There are 11 residues in the CDR3. The CDR3 protein is CASSLGAGYTF. CDR3 bases: TGTGCCAGCTCACTCGGGGCCGGCTACACCTTC. Full variable domain (remainder filled in from reference TRBV18 and TRBJ1-2): NAGVMQNPRHLVRRRGQEARLRCSPMKGHSHVYWYRQLPEEGLKFMVYLQKENIIDESGMPKERFSAEFPKEGPSILRIQQVVRGDSAAYFCASSLGAGYTFGSGTRLTVV.

The J gene is TRBJ2-5, the V gene TRBV7-6; D possibly uses TRBD1 or TRBD2 (5 bases each). CDR1 SGHVS and CDR2 FNYEAQ come from the germline V gene. V lost 2 bases and J 5 bases, leaving 15 bases between the germline ends. The CDR3 has 15 residues. In nucleotides, the CDR3 is TGTGCCAGCAGCTTAACGGGGCCCCCGGGGGAGACCCAGTACTTC. It codes for CASSLTGPPGETQYF.

J is TRBJ1-5 and V is TRBV15; TRBD1 matches 7 bases. In germline, CDR1 is LNHNV, CDR2 YYDKDF (reference sequence). V shed 0 bases and J 7 bases; nucleotides not matched to a gene: 12. The CDR3 contains 17 residues. The CDR3 DNA is TGTGCCACCAGCAGAGATAGAGGCAGGGGGGCAGTCCAGCCCCAGCATTTT. It specifies CATSRDRGRGAVQPQHF. Together with reference TRBV15 and TRBJ1-5, the CDR3 gives the full variable domain: DAMVIQNPRYQVTQFGKPVTLSCSQTLNHNVMYWYQQKSSQAPKLLFHYYDKDFNNEADTPDNFQSRRPNTSFCFLDIRSPGLGDTAMYLCATSRDRGRGAVQPQHFGDGTRLSIL.

This chain uses TRBV29-1 with TRBJ2-7; 12 bases line up with TRBD2. V lost 6 bases and J lost 6; bases outside the gene matches: 6. CDR3 length: 13 residues. Looked up from germline, CDR1 is SQVTM and CDR2 is ANQGSEA. CDR3: CSVLRTSGVEQYF. The CDR3 nucleotides read TGCAGCGTCCTCCGGACTAGCGGGGTCGAGCAGTACTTC.

The chain recombines TRBV4-1 with TRBJ2-2; either TRBD1 or TRBD2 may fit D (5 bases each). CDR3 size: 16 residues. Looked up from germline, CDR1 is MGHRA and CDR2 is YSYEKL. V was pared by 4 bases and J by 0 bases, with 12 bases between. The CDR3 protein is CASSLRDPTNTGELFF. DNA for the CDR3: TGCGCCAGCAGCCTACGGGACCCAACGAACACCGGGGAGCTGTTTTTT.

J is TRBJ1-2 and V is TRBV9; TRBD1 matches 10 bases. The junction had 1 base not matched to a gene; V was cut back by 2 bases and J by 6 bases. Germline CDR1 is SGDLS and CDR2 is YYNGEE. This CDR3 is built from 13 residues. The CDR3 DNA reads TGTGCCAGCAGCGTGGGGACAGGGGATGGCTACACCTTC. Translated: CASSVGTGDGYTF.

The V and J genes are TRBV4-3 and TRBJ2-7; TRBD2 agrees at 9 bases. Germline lookup yields CDR1 LGHNA and CDR2 YSLEER. This CDR3 spans 16 amino acids. V trimming: 3 bases; J trimming: 1 base; junction bases outside the gene matches: 7. CDR3 DNA sequence: TGCGCCAGCAGCCAGTTTAATAGCGGGGGTTCCTACGAGCAGTACTTC. Protein: CASSQFNSGGSYEQYF.

J is TRBJ1-1 and V is TRBV2, with no clear D. Looked up from germline, CDR1 is SNHLY and CDR2 is FYNNEI. This CDR3 spans 15 amino acids. V lost 2 bases and J lost 1, with 11 bases in between. The CDR3 loop is CASSEFRPGNTEAFF. CDR3 coding DNA: TGTGCCAGCAGTGAATTTCGACCGGGGAACACTGAAGCTTTCTTT.

This chain joins TRBV4-3 and TRBJ2-3; 10 bases are a match to TRBD2. CDR3 length: 13 residues. The germline gives CDR1 LGHNA, CDR2 YSLEER. The J segment lost 11 bases and the V segment lost 0 bases, leaving 2 bases of the junction unmatched. The CDR3 DNA follows: TGCGCCAGCAGCCAAGACGGGACTAGCGTGCAGTATTTT. It codes for CASSQDGTSVQYF.

J is TRBJ1-3 and V is TRBV18; 7 bases line up with TRBD1. The CDR3 loop spans 15 amino acids. Germline CDR1 KGHSH, CDR2 LQKENI. V shed 3 bases, J shed 0 bases, and the junction held 2 bases outside the gene matches. CDR3 in DNA: TGTGCCAGCTCACCTGGGACAGCCTCTGGAAACACCATATATTTT. Translating it yields CASSPGTASGNTIYF.

The chain is built from TRBV2 and TRBJ2-1, with a tentative D call TRBD2 (6 bases). Trimming cost V 5 bases and J 6 bases, with 11 bases left between them. Germline V gene lookup returns CDR1 SNHLY and CDR2 FYNNEI. The CDR3 has 13 amino acids. CDR3 DNA sequence: TGTGCCAGCAGTCCGGGACTCATCAATGAGCAGTTCTTC. Translated, it gives CASSPGLINEQFF.

Here the CDR3 reads CASIPKLASGDKYEQYF. The CDR3 DNA follows: TGCGCCAGCATCCCCAAGCTGGCTAGCGGGGACAAGTACGAGCAGTACTTC. The gene calls are TRBV10-1 and TRBJ2-7; 9 bases map to TRBD2. The ends lost 7 bases at V and 4 bases at J; junction bases unmatched: 17. Germline CDR1 reads WNHNN; CDR2 reads SYGVQD (reference sequence). This CDR3 contains 17 residues.

The chain links TRBV12-5 to TRBJ1-2; TRBD1 is a possible D gene (6 bases). Trimming took 6 bases from V and 2 from J, leaving 13 bases between them. The germline CDR1 and CDR2 sequences are LGHNT and FRNRAP. This CDR3 is 14 amino acids long. CDR3 bases: TGTGCTAGTGGGGAACCGGGACAAAACTATGGCTACACCTTC. Protein sequence: CASGEPGQNYGYTF.

This clone has just a few counts. V is TRBV5-1 and J is TRBJ2-5, with 8 bases identical to TRBD1. The CDR3 length is 15 residues. CDR1 and CDR2 (germline): SGHRS, YFSETQ. V was clipped by 4 bases and J by 5 bases; unmatched bases: 10. Written as DNA, the CDR3 is TGCGCCAGCAGCCCGGACAGGGTAGGGCAGGAGACCCAGTACTTC. Translated: CASSPDRVGQETQYF.

V and J are TRBV7-9 and TRBJ2-7; D perhaps matches TRBD1 (6 bases). Germline V gives CDR1 SEHNR, CDR2 FQNEAQ (reference sequence). The CDR3 is 13 amino acids. V was pared by 3 bases and J by 2 bases, with 8 bases between. The CDR3 is CASSFGQTYEQYF. CDR3 nucleotides: TGTGCCAGCAGCTTTGGACAGACCTACGAGCAGTACTTC.

The rearrangement uses TRBV6-1 and TRBJ2-2; D is uncertain. Germline V lookup: CDR1 MNHNS, CDR2 SASEGT. The CDR3 consists of 19 residues. The ends were cut back, 4 bases at V and 0 bases at J, with 21 bases in the middle. CDR3 in DNA: TGTGCCAGCAGTGCTCTTCGTGGGGTAGGCAGGCCGAACACCGGGGAGCTGTTTTTT. Protein product: CASSALRGVGRPNTGELFF.

The CDR3 here is CASSSGLAGETQYF. The CDR3 DNA follows: TGCGCCAGCAGCTCTGGACTAGCAGGGGAGACCCAGTACTTC. The chain uses TRBV5-1 and TRBJ2-5; TRBD2 agrees at 8 bases. J lost 5 bases, V lost 3 bases, and 6 bases had no gene match. CDR1 is SGHRS and CDR2 is YFSETQ in the germline V gene. This CDR3 contains 14 residues.

The chain is built from TRBV29-1 and TRBJ2-7; D may be TRBD1 (5 bases). The germline V gene encodes CDR1 SQVTM and CDR2 ANQGSEA. Trimming removed 4 bases at V and 3 bases at J, with 13 bases between. The CDR3 runs to 13 residues. CDR3 nucleotide sequence: TGCAGCGTTGGCCGGCAGGGTGACTACGAGCAGTACTTC. This sequence encodes CSVGRQGDYEQYF.

The chain employs TRBV6-6 and TRBJ2-1; D is undetermined. V shed 5 bases and J shed 10 bases, with 9 bases lying between them. The CDR3 totals 11 residues. The germline V gene encodes CDR1 MNHNY and CDR2 SVGAGI (reference sequence). The CDR3 loop reads CASSQLGEQFF. The CDR3 DNA follows: TGTGCCAGCAGTCAGTTGGGCGAGCAGTTCTTC.